This is a list of T cell receptor beta chains from one sample in a study of neurological immune-mediated disorders. Using its own MiXCR run on the 5' RACE reads, TCRdb lists one record per CDR3 protein. The profile shows 30,000 to 40,000 distinct CDR3 sequences, 11% of them singletons. The sequencing input was PBMCs. These receptors came from a man in his 60s with HTLV-1-associated myelopathy (HAM/TSP). Each CDR3 is given with its conserved first and last residue. The D gene is left open where the match is weak. Clone size is shown for a subset of rows, as once, few, many or a class of expanded clone.

d_call | j_call | v_call | clone_size | cdr3_nt | cdr3_aa
. | TRBJ1-3 | TRBV15 | many | TGTGCCACCAGCCTAGACGCCGCTGGAAACACCATATATTTT | CATSLDAAGNTIYF
TRBD2 | TRBJ2-7 | TRBV20-1 | . | TGCAGTGCTACTGTAATAAAGAGCGGGAGGGGCCACGAGCAGTACTTC | CSATVIKSGRGHEQYF
. | TRBJ1-5 | TRBV20-1 | many | TGCAGTGCTAGATCCCCGACGGGTAATCAGCCCCAGCATTTT | CSARSPTGNQPQHF
TRBD2 | TRBJ2-2 | TRBV9 | . | TGTGCCATCAGCGTCGGGACTAGCGGGGAGCTGTTTTTT | CAISVGTSGELFF
. | TRBJ2-5 | TRBV7-9 | many | TGTGCCAGCAGCTCGGGACACTTACAAGAGACCCAGTACTTC | CASSSGHLQETQYF
. | TRBJ1-4 | TRBV20-1 | many | TGCAGTGCGCGCGCAGAAAAACTGTTTTTT | CSARAEKLFF
TRBD1 | TRBJ2-5 | TRBV11-2 | . | TGTGCCAGCAGCCCGACAGGGGGCCCCCAAGAGACCCAGTACTTC | CASSPTGGPQETQYF
TRBD1 | TRBJ1-5 | TRBV20-1 | many | TGCAGTGCTAGCGTAGGGACAGCCTTTAGCAATCAGCCCCAGCATTTT | CSASVGTAFSNQPQHF
. | TRBJ2-7 | TRBV19 | many | TGTGCCAGTAGTATCGGCCCAGGCTACGAGCAGTACTTC | CASSIGPGYEQYF
TRBD2 | TRBJ2-7 | TRBV20-1 | many | TGCAGTGCTAGCCCGTCTAGCGGGACCTACGAGCAGTACTTC | CSASPSSGTYEQYF
TRBD2 | TRBJ2-1 | TRBV29-1 | few | TGCAGCGTTGAAGACCCAAATAGCGGGACCTACAATGAGCAGTTCTTC | CSVEDPNSGTYNEQFF
. | TRBJ2-1 | TRBV5-8 | many | TGTGCCAGCAGCCTTACCCGCGCTGCGGGAGAGCAGTTCTTC | CASSLTRAAGEQFF
TRBD1 | TRBJ2-1 | TRBV12-3/TRBV12-4 | many | TGTGCCAGTACAGGGGGCCCCCTCTCCTACAATGAGCAGTTCTTC | CASTGGPLSYNEQFF
TRBD1 | TRBJ1-1 | TRBV5-5 | . | TGTGCCAGCAGCTCCCAGGGGGGTCGGACTGAAGCTTTCTTT | CASSSQGGRTEAFF
. | TRBJ1-5 | TRBV20-1 | many | TGCAGTGCTAGTGGGGGGGGATACAATCAGCCCCAGCATTTT | CSASGGGYNQPQHF
TRBD2 | TRBJ2-1 | TRBV20-1 | many | TGCAGTGCTAGAGAAAGCGGGAGCTTCCTTAATGAGCAGTTCTTC | CSARESGSFLNEQFF
. | TRBJ2-1 | TRBV27 | many | TGTGCCAGCAGTCCACCGCCCGGGATGGGGTACAATGAGCAGTTCTTC | CASSPPPGMGYNEQFF
. | TRBJ1-2 | TRBV5-1 | many | TGCGCCAGCAGCTTGTCGGGGGCTGATGGCTACACCTTC | CASSLSGADGYTF
. | TRBJ2-3 | TRBV12-3/TRBV12-4 | many | TGTGCCAGCAATCACCGGGCCGGAGAGGGAGATACGCAGTATTTT | CASNHRAGEGDTQYF
. | TRBJ2-1 | TRBV28 | many | TGTGCCAGCAGTTTACTTACCGACAGAACTCTGAGTGATGAGCAGTTCTTC | CASSLLTDRTLSDEQFF
. | TRBJ1-1 | TRBV12-3/TRBV12-4 | medium-sized | TGTGCCAGCAGTATAGGCAAGAACACTGAAGCTTTCTTT | CASSIGKNTEAFF
TRBD1 | TRBJ2-2 | TRBV20-1 | many | TGCAGTGCTAGACCCGGGACAGGGGGCACCGGGGAGCTGTTTTTT | CSARPGTGGTGELFF
. | TRBJ1-5 | TRBV2 | . | TGTGCCAGCAGTGAAGGAGGGGGGGGGCAGGGTCAGCCCCAGCATTTT | CASSEGGGGQGQPQHF
. | TRBJ2-1 | TRBV7-2 | many | TGTGCCAGCAGCTCGCTAGCATTAGCGAGGGTTACCTACAATGAGCAGTTCTTC | CASSSLALARVTYNEQFF
. | TRBJ1-6 | TRBV9 | many | TGTGCCAGCAGCCCCCCCCCCGGCGGCTCACCCCTCCACTTT | CASSPPPGGSPLHF
. | TRBJ2-3 | TRBV6-5 | many | TGTGCCAGCAGTCGGACTGCGACAAGGATTAGCACAGATACGCAGTATTTT | CASSRTATRISTDTQYF
. | TRBJ1-2 | TRBV5-6 | many | TGTGCCAGCAGCCTCTTGAACTATGGCTACACCTTC | CASSLLNYGYTF
. | TRBJ1-4 | TRBV28 | many | TGTGCCAGCAGCCGACCCGAGGGTAAAGAAAAACTGTTTTTT | CASSRPEGKEKLFF
. | TRBJ2-2 | TRBV6-5 | many | TGTGCCAGCAGTTACTCGTTGGCGGGGAACACCGGGGAGCTGTTTTTT | CASSYSLAGNTGELFF
. | TRBJ1-1 | TRBV4-2 | many | TGTGCCAGCAGCCAAGATCCACGTCGGAACACTGAAGCTTTCTTT | CASSQDPRRNTEAFF
. | TRBJ2-2 | TRBV5-1 | medium-sized | TGCGCCACTACTACGGGGGGCATGAACACCGGGGAGCTGTTTTTT | CATTTGGMNTGELFF